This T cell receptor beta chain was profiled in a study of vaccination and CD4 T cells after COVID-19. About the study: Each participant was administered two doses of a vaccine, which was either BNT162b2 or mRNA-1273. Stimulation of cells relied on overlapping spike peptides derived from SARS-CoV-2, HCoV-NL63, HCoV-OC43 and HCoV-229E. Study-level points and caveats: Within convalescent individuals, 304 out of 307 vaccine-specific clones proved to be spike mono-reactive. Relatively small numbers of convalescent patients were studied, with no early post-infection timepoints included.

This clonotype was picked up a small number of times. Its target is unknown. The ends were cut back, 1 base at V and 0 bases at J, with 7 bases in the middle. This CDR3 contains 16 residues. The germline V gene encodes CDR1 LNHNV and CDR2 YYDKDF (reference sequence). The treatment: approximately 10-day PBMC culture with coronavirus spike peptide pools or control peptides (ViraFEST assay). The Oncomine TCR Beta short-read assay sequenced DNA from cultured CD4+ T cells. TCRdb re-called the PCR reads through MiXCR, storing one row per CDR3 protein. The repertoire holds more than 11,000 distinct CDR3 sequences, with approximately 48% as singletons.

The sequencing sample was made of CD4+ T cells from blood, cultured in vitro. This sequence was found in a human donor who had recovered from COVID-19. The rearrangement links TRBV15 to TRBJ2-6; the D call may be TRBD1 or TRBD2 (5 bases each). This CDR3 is CATSRGGSSGANVLTF. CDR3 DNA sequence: TGTGCCACCAGCAGAGGGGGGAGCTCTGGGGCCAACGTCCTGACTTTC.